This T cell receptor beta chain was observed in a study of CD8 T cells in ankylosing spondylitis. This CDR3 comprises 13 residues. The germline V and J ends were trimmed by 2 bases and 2 bases, with 5 bases remaining between them. Germline CDR1 MNHEY, CDR2 SMNVEV (reference sequence). The study's findings and limits: Researchers reportedly found disease-linked clones significantly enriched in matched ankylosing spondylitis synovial fluid. Disease-linked clones bore a CD8+ phenotype, appearing relatively rarely in peripheral blood. Characteristic of ankylosing spondylitis blood, it appeared, was a TCR beta motif comprising roughly 8 highly homologous variants.

Remarks on this clonotype: Its cognate antigen is unknown.

One entry per CDR3 protein results from TCRdb running MiXCR on the 5' RACE reads. This table has 100,000 to 150,000 distinct CDR3 sequences, approximately 17% appearing once. The rearrangement links TRBV27 to TRBJ2-3; D is uncertain. The sequence was obtained from a male donor with ankylosing spondylitis. Specimen: blood, either unsorted or a sorted T cell fraction (not recorded which). The chain's CDR3 is CASSLQFTDTQYF. CDR3 coding DNA: TGTGCCAGCAGTTTACAGTTCACAGATACGCAGTATTTT.